The entry that follows covers one T cell receptor beta chain sequence. Antigen specificity is unknown. The junction departs from the called germline gene at one end, perhaps through a read error. The source of the sample is a study of tumor and adjacent non-tumor tissue in lung cancer. Study details: Patients were aged about 31 to 85, approximately 11 men and about 5 women, stage I to III. Whole-study findings and limits: Tumor tissue had significantly higher TCR diversity than normal lung. Shorter survival was associated with higher TCR diversity in tumors. In normal lung, the top 100 clones were significantly more dominant than in tumor.

Germline lookup yields CDR1 MDHEN and CDR2 SYDVKM. The CDR3 loop spans 12 amino acids. RNA was extracted from bulk tissue without any cell sorting. A modified ARM-PCR protocol with three rounds of nested PCR amplified TCRbeta. Each CDR3 protein gets one entry after TCRdb re-called the multiplex PCR reads with MiXCR. The sample records 120,000 or so distinct CDR3 sequences, about 87% being singletons. V and J are TRBV28 and TRBJ1-6; 9 bases line up with TRBD1. Sequencing was performed on lung tumor tissue. The receptor comes from a man between 65 and 85 years old with non-small cell lung cancer. CDR3 DNA sequence: TGTGCCCGGGGGACAGGGAGGTCACTCCTCCACTTT. Encoded protein: CARGTGRSLLHF.